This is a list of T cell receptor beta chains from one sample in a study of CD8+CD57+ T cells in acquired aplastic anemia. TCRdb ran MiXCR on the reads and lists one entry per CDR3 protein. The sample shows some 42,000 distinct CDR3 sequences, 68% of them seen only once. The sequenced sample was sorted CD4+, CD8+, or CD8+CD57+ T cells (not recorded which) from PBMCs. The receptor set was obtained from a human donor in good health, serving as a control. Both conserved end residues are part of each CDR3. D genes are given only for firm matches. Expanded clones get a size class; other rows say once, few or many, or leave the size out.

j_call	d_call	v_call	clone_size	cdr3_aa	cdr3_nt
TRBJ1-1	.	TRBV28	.	CARSSPTVSPDTEAFF	TGTGCCCGCAGCTCCCCCACAGTGAGCCCGGACACTGAAGCTTTCTTT
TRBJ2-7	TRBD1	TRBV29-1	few	CSAGTGGRDF	TGCAGCGCCGGGACAGGGGGGAGAGACTTC
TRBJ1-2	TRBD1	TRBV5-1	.	CASSDRDSFNYGYTF	TGCGCCAGCAGCGACCGGGACAGCTTTAACTATGGCTACACCTTC
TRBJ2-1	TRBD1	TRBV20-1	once	CSAQGWPGQGGSYNEQFF	TGCAGTGCCCAGGGGTGGCCGGGACAGGGAGGATCCTACAATGAGCAGTTCTTC
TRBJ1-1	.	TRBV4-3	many	CASSHYRDGEAFF	TGCGCCAGCAGCCATTACCGGGACGGTGAAGCTTTCTTT
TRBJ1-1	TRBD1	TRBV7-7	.	CASSLVRGGSEAFF	TGTGCTAGCAGCTTAGTACGAGGGGGCAGTGAAGCTTTCTTT
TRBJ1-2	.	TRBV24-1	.	CATSGAGYGYTF	TGTGCCACCAGTGGGGCAGGCTATGGCTACACCTTC
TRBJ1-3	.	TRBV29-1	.	CSVEDLTDPGNTIYF	TGCAGCGTTGAAGATCTTACAGACCCTGGAAACACCATATATTTT
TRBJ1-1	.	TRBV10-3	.	CAISDTVAEAFF	TGTGCCATCAGTGACACAGTCGCTGAAGCTTTCTTT
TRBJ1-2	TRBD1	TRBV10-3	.	CAISPSLGQGDYGYTF	TGTGCCATCAGTCCCTCTTTGGGACAGGGGGACTATGGCTACACCTTC
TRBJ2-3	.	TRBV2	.	CASSDGGTDTQYF	TGTGCCAGCAGTGATGGGGGCACAGATACGCAGTATTTT
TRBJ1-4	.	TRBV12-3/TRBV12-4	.	CASSFSGRYEKLFF	TGTGCCAGCAGTTTCTCGGGAAGGTATGAAAAACTGTTTTTT
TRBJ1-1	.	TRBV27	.	CASSLWLGGEAFF	TGTGCCAGCAGTTTATGGCTAGGGGGTGAAGCTTTCTTT
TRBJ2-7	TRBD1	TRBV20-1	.	CSATDRVYEQYF	TGCAGTGCTACGGACAGGGTTTACGAGCAGTACTTC
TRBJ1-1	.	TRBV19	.	CASSSRSRGSAEAFF	TGTGCCAGTAGCAGCAGGAGCAGGGGCAGCGCTGAAGCTTTCTTT
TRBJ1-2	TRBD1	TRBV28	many	CASSAGTGDRHYGYTF	TGTGCCAGCAGTGCAGGGACAGGGGATAGGCACTATGGCTACACCTTC
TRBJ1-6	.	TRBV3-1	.	CASSRGLGSPLHF	TGTGCCAGCAGCCGGGGGCTCGGATCACCCCTCCACTTT
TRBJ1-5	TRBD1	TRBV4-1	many	CASSEGQGLNQPQHF	TGCGCCAGCAGCGAGGGACAGGGCCTCAATCAGCCCCAGCATTTT
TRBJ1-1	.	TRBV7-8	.	CAISVVGNTEAFF	TGTGCCATCAGTGTAGTGGGGAACACTGAAGCTTTCTTT
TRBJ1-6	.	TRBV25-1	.	CASSEPSGRGSPLHF	TGTGCCAGCAGTGAACCCTCGGGTCGGGGTTCACCCCTCCACTTT
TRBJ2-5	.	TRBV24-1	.	CATSARTVQETQYF	TGTGCCACCAGTGCCCGGACAGTTCAAGAGACCCAGTACTTC
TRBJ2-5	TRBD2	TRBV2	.	CASRISGGLRGETQYF	TGTGCCAGCAGGATTAGCGGGGGTCTTCGGGGGGAGACCCAGTACTTC
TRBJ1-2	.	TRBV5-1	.	CASSEGNYGYTF	TGCGCCAGCAGCGAGGGGAACTATGGCTACACCTTC